This is a list of T cell receptor beta chains from one sample in a study of cytomegalovirus exposure and HLA in healthy donors. Only in-frame clones appear in the TCRdb table, and some are missing; sequencing was by immunoSEQ multiplex PCR. The sample has 65,000 to 100,000 clones; over 85% are singletons. The sequencing input was PBMCs. Source of these receptors: a woman in her 30s in good health and CMV-seronegative. The CDR3 runs from the conserved cysteine through the conserved F or W. Each record gives: D gene, V gene, J gene, CDR3 protein. A D gene is named only where the DNA matches it firmly.

>NA|TRBV27|TRBJ2-6
CATLPRRSGANVLTF
>TRBD2|TRBV6-6|TRBJ2-7
CASSYTASGTGEQYF
>TRBD1|TRBV25-1|TRBJ1-1
CASSPPGQLNTEAFF
>TRBD2|TRBV9|TRBJ2-7
CASSVEGLGFSEQYF
>TRBD1|TRBV15|TRBJ2-7
CATSVHLQGPYEQYF
>TRBD2|TRBV30|TRBJ2-1
CAWSGDAGGGREQFF
>NA|TRBV4-3|TRBJ2-7
CASSQDLPQGSYEQYF
>TRBD2|TRBV5-1|TRBJ2-5
CASSIGTSGIGTQYF
>TRBD2|TRBV5-1|TRBJ2-3
CASSQTSGNTDTQYF
>NA|TRBV19|TRBJ1-2
CASSWDLSGGGYTF
>TRBD2|TRBV7-2|TRBJ2-2
CASSLWVAGGRSAGELFF
>TRBD1|TRBV5-6|TRBJ1-1
CASSSLDRAIAEAFF
>TRBD1|TRBV5-5|TRBJ1-2
CASNPGQMNPRGYTF